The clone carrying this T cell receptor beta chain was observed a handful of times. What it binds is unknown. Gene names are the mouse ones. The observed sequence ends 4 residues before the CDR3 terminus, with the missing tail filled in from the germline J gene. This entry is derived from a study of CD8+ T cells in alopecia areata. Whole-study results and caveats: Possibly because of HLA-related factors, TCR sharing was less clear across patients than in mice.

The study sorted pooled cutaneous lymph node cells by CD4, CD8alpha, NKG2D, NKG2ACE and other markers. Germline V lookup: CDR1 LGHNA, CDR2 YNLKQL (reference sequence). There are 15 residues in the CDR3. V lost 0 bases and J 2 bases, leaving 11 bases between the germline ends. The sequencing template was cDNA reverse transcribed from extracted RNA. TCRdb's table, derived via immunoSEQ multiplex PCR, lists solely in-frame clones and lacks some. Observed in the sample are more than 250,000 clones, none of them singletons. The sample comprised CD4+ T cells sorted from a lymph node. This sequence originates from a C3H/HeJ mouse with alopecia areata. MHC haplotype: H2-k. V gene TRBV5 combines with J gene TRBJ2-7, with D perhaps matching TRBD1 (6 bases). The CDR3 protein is CASSQDRAGAYEQYF. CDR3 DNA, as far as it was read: TGTGCCAGCAGCCAAGATAGGGCAGGGGCCTAT.